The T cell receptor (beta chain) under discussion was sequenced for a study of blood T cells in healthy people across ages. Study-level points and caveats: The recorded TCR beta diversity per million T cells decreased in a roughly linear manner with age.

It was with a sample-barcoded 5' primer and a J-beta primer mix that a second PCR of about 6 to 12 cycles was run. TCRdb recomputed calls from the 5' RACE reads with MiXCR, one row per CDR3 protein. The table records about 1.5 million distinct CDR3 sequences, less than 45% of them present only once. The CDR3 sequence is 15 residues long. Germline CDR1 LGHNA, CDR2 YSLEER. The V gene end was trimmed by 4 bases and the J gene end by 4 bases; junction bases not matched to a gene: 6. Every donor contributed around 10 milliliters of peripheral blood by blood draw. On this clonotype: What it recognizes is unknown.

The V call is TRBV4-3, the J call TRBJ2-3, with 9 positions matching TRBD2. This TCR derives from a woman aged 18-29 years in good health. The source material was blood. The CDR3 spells CASSRSSGVADTQYF. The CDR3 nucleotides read TGCGCCAGCAGCCGATCTAGCGGGGTCGCAGATACGCAGTATTTT.